These 23 T cell receptor beta chains share one sample of origin, sequenced in a study of T cell responses to AZD1222 COVID-19 vaccine (dated by TCRdb to the early 2020s). The library was made by the immunoSEQ multiplex PCR assay. TCRdb limited this immuneACCESS table to in-frame rearrangements with V and J called. A share of clones is missing; checked studies link under half to unresolved V genes, and the rest is unexplained. The sample table lists around 200,000 clones, around 88% of them with a count of one. In total, the top ten clones hold roughly 0.49% of the sample. The intended sense of this specimen's time point label: baseline before first vaccination. This specimen consisted of peripheral blood, obtained on day 0 of AZD1222 vaccination. The source is an adult in good health.

This chain uses TRBV13 with TRBJ1-2; the D gene is possibly TRBD1 (5 bases). There are 15 residues in the CDR3. Deletions cut 3 bases from V and 5 bases from J, with 16 bases between. Germline V gene lookup returns CDR1 PRHDT and CDR2 FYEKMQ (reference sequence). CDR3 residues: CASSLADKKRYGYTF. In DNA, the CDR3 is TGTGCCAGCAGCTTGGCGGACAAAAAAAGGTATGGCTACACCTTC.

This clone was found once. The chain uses TRBV11-2 and TRBJ2-1; the D gene could be TRBD1 or TRBD2 (7 bases each). V lost 5 bases to trimming and J lost 7 bases, with 9 bases between them. The CDR3 runs 12 residues. Germline-derived CDR1 and CDR2 are SGHAT and FQNNGV. As DNA, the CDR3 is TGTGCCAGCAGCCAGGGGGGGAATGAGCAGTTCTTC. Its translation is CASSQGGNEQFF.

The chain links TRBV7-8 to TRBJ1-4, with unresolved D. The V and J ends lost 5 bases and 5 bases respectively, with 9 bases between them. From germline, CDR1 is SGHVS and CDR2 FQNEAQ. The CDR3 loop spans 13 amino acids. In DNA, the CDR3 is TGTGCCAGCAGCCCCGGTGGGAATGAAAAACTGTTTTTT. This gives the protein CASSPGGNEKLFF.

This chain uses TRBV3-1 (or the pseudogene TRBV3-2) with TRBJ2-3; 9 bases are shared with TRBD2. The CDR3 spans 16 residues. V was clipped by 0 bases and J by 5 bases; unmatched bases: 6. Germline loops: CDR1 LGHDT, CDR2 YNNKEL (reference sequence). CDR3 nucleotides: TGTGCCAGCAGCCAAGAAGGCCGGCGGGAGGGAGATACGCAGTATTTT. Translation: CASSQEGRREGDTQYF.

Only one count was recorded for this clone. J is TRBJ2-3 and V is TRBV19, with TRBD2 matching over 9 bases. This CDR3 is 15 amino acids long. The V gene's germline CDR1 is LNHDA and CDR2 SQIVND (reference sequence). V lost 6 bases, J lost 4 bases, and 8 bases stayed unmatched. DNA for the CDR3: TGTGCCAGTAGCCCCCGTAGCGGGAGAGCAGATACGCAGTATTTT. Residues: CASSPRSGRADTQYF.

The CDR3 is CAFRGSNTGELFF. As DNA, the CDR3 is TGTGCCTTCAGGGGGTCGAACACCGGGGAGCTGTTTTTT. The gene calls are TRBV30 and TRBJ2-2; 7 bases agree with TRBD1. V shed 7 bases, J shed 0 bases, and the junction held 2 bases outside the gene matches. CDR1 and CDR2 (germline): GTSNPN, SVGIG (reference sequence). This CDR3 comprises 13 residues.

This chain connects TRBV5-1 to TRBJ1-4; no clear D gene. The CDR3 has 15 residues. Germline V gives CDR1 SGHRS, CDR2 YFSETQ. V dropped 1 base and J dropped 4 bases, with 11 bases sitting between them. The CDR3 DNA reads as TGCGCCAGCAGCTTGAACCTAAGGCGTAATGAAAAACTGTTTTTT. This sequence encodes CASSLNLRRNEKLFF. The variable domain in full, completed from reference TRBV5-1 and TRBJ1-4, reads KAGVTQTPRYLIKTRGQQVTLSCSPISGHRSVSWYQQTPGQGLQFLFEYFSETQRNKGNFPGRFSGRQFSNSRSEMNVSTLELGDSALYLCASSLNLRRNEKLFFGSGTQLSVL.

This sequence joins TRBV12-2 and TRBJ2-7; the table's D gene call, TRBD2, was not cross checked with the DNA. TRBV12-2 has pseudogene status. This CDR3 has 18 residues. The CDR3 is CASRLVREGDLETYEQYF. The CDR3 DNA is TGTGCAAGTCGCTTAGTGAGGGAGGGGGATCTGGAGACCTACGAGCAGTACTTC.

The gene calls are TRBV10-3 and TRBJ1-5; perhaps TRBD1 as D (6 bases). V shed 5 bases and J shed 6 bases, with 20 bases lying between them. CDR1 is ENHRY, CDR2 SYGVKD, per germline. The CDR3 spans 16 residues. The CDR3 protein is CAISPDTAGAPQPQHF. DNA for the CDR3: TGTGCCATCAGTCCTGACACAGCAGGGGCCCCTCAGCCCCAGCATTTT.

This clone was detected a few times. This chain connects TRBV6-4 to TRBJ2-7; D is perhaps TRBD2 (7 bases). In germline, CDR1 is MRHNA, CDR2 SNTAGT. CDR3 length: 15 amino acids. The ends were cut back, 3 bases at V and 2 bases at J, with 14 bases in the middle. CDR3 sequence: CASSERGEGPYEQYF. CDR3 DNA: TGTGCCAGCAGTGAAAGGGGGGAGGGACCCTACGAGCAGTACTTC.

Written as DNA, the CDR3 is TGCGCCAGCAGCCAAGATCGAGGGTTCTCGGGCGATGAGCAGTTCTTC. Its translation: CASSQDRGFSGDEQFF. The chain uses TRBV4-3 and TRBJ2-1, with D possibly matching TRBD2 (5 bases). Trimming removed 0 bases at V and 8 bases at J, with 17 bases between. The CDR3 consists of 16 residues. CDR1 is LGHNA and CDR2 is YSLEER in the germline V gene.

This clone was counted a single time. CDR3 nucleotide sequence: TGTGCCAGCAGTTGGAACACCGGGGAGCTGTTTTTT. Residues: CASSWNTGELFF. The chain couples TRBV6-2 or TRBV6-3 to TRBJ2-2, with unresolved D. The CDR3 runs 12 residues. The V end lost 4 bases, the J end lost 1 base, and 1 base lay between the germline ends. Germline CDR1 MNHEY, CDR2 SVGEGT.

J is TRBJ1-6 and V is TRBV30; D possibly corresponds to TRBD1 (5 bases). Germline V gives CDR1 GTSNPN, CDR2 SVGIG (reference sequence). The CDR3 is 14 residues long. V was shortened by 2 bases and J by 7 bases, with 12 bases between the two germline ends. CDR3 residues: CAWSLGTANSPLHF. CDR3 in DNA: TGTGCCTGGAGTCTCGGGACGGCGAATTCACCCCTCCACTTT.

The chain is built from TRBV23-1 and TRBJ2-3, with D maybe TRBD1 (5 bases). TRBV23-1 is marked as an open reading frame, function uncertain. Trimming took off 5 bases at V and 1 base at J, with 10 bases between the two ends. There are 14 residues in the CDR3. The CDR3: CASSIRVRTDTQYF. CDR3 coding DNA: TGCGCCAGCAGTATCAGGGTTCGCACAGATACGCAGTATTTT.

This clone was picked up one time. The chain links TRBV4-3 to TRBJ1-4, with 7 bases that match TRBD1. V lost 0 bases and J lost 8; bases outside the gene matches: 12. Germline V lookup: CDR1 LGHNA, CDR2 YSLEER. The CDR3 runs to 17 residues. This chain's CDR3 is CASSQDTGAGGGEKLFF. As DNA, the CDR3 is TGCGCCAGCAGCCAAGATACCGGGGCAGGGGGAGGGGAAAAACTGTTTTTT.

The chain employs TRBV28 and TRBJ1-1; D is undetermined. This CDR3 has 10 residues. Germline CDR1 reads MDHEN; CDR2 reads SYDVKM. V lost 7 bases to trimming and J lost 7 bases, with 7 bases between them. CDR3 DNA: TGTGCCAGCAAACAGAGTGAAGCTTTCTTT. Residues: CASKQSEAFF.

The V call is TRBV7-2, the J call TRBJ2-1; 7 bases agree with TRBD2. Germline V lookup: CDR1 SGHTA, CDR2 FQGNSA. The CDR3 sequence is 17 residues long. The ends lost 4 bases at V and 9 bases at J; junction bases unmatched: 18. CDR3 bases: TGTGCCAGCAGCTCGTCAAGCGGGACCTACCTGAACGTTGAGCAGTTCTTC. Protein product: CASSSSSGTYLNVEQFF.

The genes are TRBV7-6 and TRBJ2-7; D is uncertain. This CDR3 is 14 amino acids long. Germline values: CDR1 SGHVS, CDR2 FNYEAQ. V was trimmed by 1 base and J by 1 base, leaving 8 bases between them. CDR3 sequence: CASSLGWVSYEQYF. CDR3 nucleotides: TGTGCCAGCAGCTTAGGGTGGGTATCCTACGAGCAGTACTTC. The variable domain in full, with the rest retrieved from reference TRBV7-6 and TRBJ2-7, is GAGVSQSPRYKVTKRGQDVALRCDPISGHVSLYWYRQALGQGPEFLTYFNYEAQQDKSGLPNDRFSAERPEGSISTLTIQRTEQRDSAMYRCASSLGWVSYEQYFGPGTRLTVT.

The gene calls are TRBV5-5 and TRBJ2-2, with TRBD2 matching 7 bases. V shed 5 bases and J 13 bases; nucleotides not matched to a gene: 11. CDR1 is SGHKS and CDR2 is YYEKEE in the germline V gene (reference sequence). This CDR3 has 13 residues. For the CDR3, the DNA is TGTGCCAGCAGTAGGGAGCACGGGGGGTGGCTGTTTTTT. Amino acids: CASSREHGGWLFF.

This CDR3 reads CASSLAAGELFF. The CDR3 coding sequence is TGCGCCAGCAGCTTGGCCGCCGGGGAGCTGTTTTTT. V gene TRBV5-1 combines with J gene TRBJ2-2; D unresolved. This CDR3 has 12 residues. Looked up from germline, CDR1 is SGHRS and CDR2 is YFSETQ. V lost 0 bases and J lost 6, with 3 bases in between. The full variable domain, its missing parts supplied by reference TRBV5-1 and TRBJ2-2, is KAGVTQTPRYLIKTRGQQVTLSCSPISGHRSVSWYQQTPGQGLQFLFEYFSETQRNKGNFPGRFSGRQFSNSRSEMNVSTLELGDSALYLCASSLAAGELFFGEGSRLTVL.

This clone was seen only once. The J gene is TRBJ1-5, the V gene TRBV19; 8 bases are a match to TRBD1. This CDR3 region has 18 residues. The germline CDR1 and CDR2 sequences are LNHDA and SQIVND (reference sequence). V lost 4 bases, J lost 2 bases, and 13 bases stayed unmatched. The CDR3 is CASSSPPGTGRGNQPQHF. CDR3 DNA sequence: TGTGCCAGTAGTAGCCCCCCCGGGACAGGACGAGGCAATCAGCCCCAGCATTTT.

This chain links TRBV5-4 with TRBJ2-3; 7 bases agree with TRBD2. Germline lookup yields CDR1 SGHNT and CDR2 YYREEE (reference sequence). The CDR3 totals 14 residues. V was pared by 1 base and J by 4 bases, with 3 bases of the junction left unmatched. The DNA for the CDR3 is TGTGCCAGCAGCTTGCTAGCGGAGGCAGATACGCAGTATTTT. Residues: CASSLLAEADTQYF.

J is TRBJ1-5 and V is TRBV4-1, with D possibly being TRBD1 (6 bases). V was shortened by 2 bases and J by 6 bases, with 17 bases between the two germline ends. The CDR3 covers 16 residues. Germline V gives CDR1 MGHRA, CDR2 YSYEKL. DNA for the CDR3: TGCGCCAGCAGCCAAATCCGAGGGGGGGGGTCTCAGCCCCAGCATTTT. The encoded protein is CASSQIRGGGSQPQHF.